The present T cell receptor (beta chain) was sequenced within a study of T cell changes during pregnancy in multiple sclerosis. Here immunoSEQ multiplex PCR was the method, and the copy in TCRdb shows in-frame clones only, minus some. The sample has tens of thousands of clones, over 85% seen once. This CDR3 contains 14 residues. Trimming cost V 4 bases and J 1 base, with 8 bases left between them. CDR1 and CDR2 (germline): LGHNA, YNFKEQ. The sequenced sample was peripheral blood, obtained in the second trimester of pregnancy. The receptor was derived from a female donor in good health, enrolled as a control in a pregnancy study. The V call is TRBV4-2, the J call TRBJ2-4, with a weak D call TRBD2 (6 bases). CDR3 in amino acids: CASSLLAAKNIQYF. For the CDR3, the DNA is TGTGCCAGCAGCCTCCTAGCGGCCAAAAACATTCAGTACTTC.